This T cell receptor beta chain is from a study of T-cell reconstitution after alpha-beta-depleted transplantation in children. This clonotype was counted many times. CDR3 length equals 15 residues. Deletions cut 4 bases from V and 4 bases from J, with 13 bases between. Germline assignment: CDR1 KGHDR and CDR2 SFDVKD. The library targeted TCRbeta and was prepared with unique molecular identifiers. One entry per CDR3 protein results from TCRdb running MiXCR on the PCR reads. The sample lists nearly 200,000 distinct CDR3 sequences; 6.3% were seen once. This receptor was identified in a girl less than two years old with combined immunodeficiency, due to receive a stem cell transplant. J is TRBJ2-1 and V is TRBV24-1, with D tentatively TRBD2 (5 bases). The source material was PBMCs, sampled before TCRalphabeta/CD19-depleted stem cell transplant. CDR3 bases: TGTGCCACCAGTGAAGGGATAGCGACGTACAATGAGCAGTTCTTC. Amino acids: CATSEGIATYNEQFF.